These 32 T cell receptor beta chains were all obtained from the same sample, sequenced in a study of T cell changes during pregnancy in multiple sclerosis. Only in-frame clones appear in the TCRdb table, and some are missing; sequencing was by immunoSEQ multiplex PCR. The sample has 49,000 or so clones; under 95% are singletons. Specimen: CD8+ T cells from peripheral blood mononuclear cells, collected before pregnancy. These receptors all come from a female donor with multiple sclerosis, enrolled in a pregnancy study.

CDR3 nucleotide sequence: TGTGCCAGCAGGGGACTGGGCACAGATACGCAGTATTTT. This sequence encodes CASRGLGTDTQYF. The rearrangement links TRBV2 to TRBJ2-3; a possible D gene is TRBD2 (6 bases). Germline V gene data show CDR1 as SNHLY and CDR2 as FYNNEI. The CDR3 covers 13 residues. Trimming stripped 6 bases from V and 1 base from J, with 8 bases between.

This clone was counted between two and nine times. The V gene is TRBV7-9, the J gene TRBJ2-2; D remains ambiguous. The CDR3 is 13 amino acids. Germline V gives CDR1 SEHNR, CDR2 FQNEAQ (reference sequence). V lost 1 base and J 6 bases, leaving 6 bases between the germline ends. For the CDR3, the DNA is TGTGCCAGCAGCTTAGGCAGGCCCGGGGAGCTGTTTTTT. Amino acid sequence: CASSLGRPGELFF.

The chain combines TRBV7-9 with TRBJ2-2, with D possibly being TRBD1 (6 bases). Trimming took 5 bases from V and 2 from J, leaving 9 bases between them. The CDR3 length is 14 residues. In germline, CDR1 is SEHNR, CDR2 FQNEAQ (reference sequence). CDR3 in DNA: TGTGCCAGCAGCCCGGACAGAAACACCGGGGAGCTGTTTTTT. Translated: CASSPDRNTGELFF.

The chain recombines TRBV4-1 with TRBJ2-7, with 12 bases identical to TRBD2. This CDR3 contains 19 residues. Germline V gene sequence: CDR1 MGHRA, CDR2 YSYEKL. Losses at the gene ends were 4 bases for V and 3 bases for J; bases not matched to a gene: 16. In nucleotides, the CDR3 is TGCGCCAGCAGCCTACTAACAGGGACTAGCGGGCGTACGGTCTACGAGCAGTACTTC. Encoded protein: CASSLLTGTSGRTVYEQYF.

V and J are TRBV13 and TRBJ2-7; D ambiguous. V lost 0 bases and J lost 4, with 7 bases in between. This CDR3 has 13 residues. Germline V gene sequence: CDR1 PRHDT, CDR2 FYEKMQ (reference sequence). In nucleotides, the CDR3 is TGTGCCAGCAGCTTAGGAGTCCAGTACGAGCAGTACTTC. Its protein product is CASSLGVQYEQYF.

The V gene is TRBV6-4, the J gene TRBJ2-1; 11 bases map to TRBD2. Germline CDR1 reads MRHNA; CDR2 reads SNTAGT. The CDR3 contains 16 residues. V was pared by 5 bases and J by 1 base, with 4 bases of the junction left unmatched. The CDR3 sequence: CASSFGTSGSYNEQFF. The CDR3 DNA follows: TGTGCCAGCAGTTTCGGGACTAGCGGATCCTACAATGAGCAGTTCTTC.

The V gene is TRBV7-9, the J gene TRBJ2-2; tentatively, D is TRBD1 (5 bases). The V end was cut by 3 bases, the J end by 1 base, with 9 bases between. Germline CDR1 is SEHNR and CDR2 is FQNEAQ (reference sequence). The CDR3 length is 15 residues. The CDR3 DNA sequence: TGTGCCAGCAGCTTCGACAGTCTGAACACCGGGGAGCTGTTTTTT. This codes for CASSFDSLNTGELFF.

Comment on this clone: The sample contains more than one DNA sequence encoding this CDR3. The rearrangement links TRBV27 to TRBJ2-7; tentatively, D is TRBD1 (6 bases). CDR1 is MNHEY and CDR2 is SMNVEV in the germline V gene (reference sequence). This CDR3 has 14 amino acids. V was trimmed by 0 bases and J by 2 bases, leaving 8 bases between them. The CDR3 coding sequence is TGTGCCAGCAGTTTATCGACAGGACCCTACGAGCAGTACTTC. Translation gives CASSLSTGPYEQYF.

This clone has a single count. The genes are TRBV2 and TRBJ2-7; 7 positions agree with TRBD2. The length of the CDR3 is 14 residues. J lost 3 bases, V lost 3 bases, and 5 bases had no gene match. Germline CDR1 SNHLY, CDR2 FYNNEI. CDR3 DNA: TGTGCCAGCAGTGAGGCAGCGGGATACTACGAGCAGTACTTC. Residues: CASSEAAGYYEQYF.

V and J are TRBV30 and TRBJ1-2, with D tentatively TRBD1 (6 bases). Trimming shortened V by 3 bases and J by 8 bases, and 16 bases separated the two germline ends. The CDR3 contains 13 residues. The germline V gene encodes CDR1 GTSNPN and CDR2 SVGIG (reference sequence). The CDR3 loop is CAWRTEGGGGYTF. As DNA, the CDR3 is TGTGCCTGGAGGACAGAGGGTGGGGGCGGCTACACCTTC.

V usage is TRBV27 and J usage is TRBJ2-7; 7 bases are shared with TRBD1. CDR1 and CDR2 (germline): MNHEY, SMNVEV (reference sequence). V lost 0 bases, J lost 4 bases, and 3 bases stayed unmatched. CDR3 size: 14 residues. CDR3: CASSLSGQIYEQYF. CDR3 bases: TGTGCCAGCAGTTTATCGGGACAGATTTACGAGCAGTACTTC.

The rearrangement joins TRBV6-4 to TRBJ1-1, with 8 nucleotides matching TRBD1. This CDR3 comprises 15 residues. Unmatched junction bases numbered 8, after V lost 5 bases and J lost 3 bases. From germline, CDR1 is MRHNA and CDR2 SNTAGT. The CDR3, as DNA: TGTGCCAGCAGTAACGGACAGGGTGGGGACACTGAAGCTTTCTTT. Translating gives CASSNGQGGDTEAFF.

Comments on this clone: The same CDR3 can be traced to other DNA sequences in this sample. The V gene is TRBV6-5, the J gene TRBJ1-2, with 8 bases fitting TRBD1. The CDR3 loop spans 15 amino acids. V shed 0 bases, J shed 4 bases, and the junction held 4 bases outside the gene matches. Per germline, CDR1 MNHEY and CDR2 SVGAGI. The chain's CDR3 is CASSYSIGTGYGYTF. CDR3 DNA: TGTGCCAGCAGTTACTCGATCGGGACAGGCTATGGCTACACCTTC.

This chain joins TRBV9 and TRBJ2-1; D ambiguous. The germline CDR1 and CDR2 sequences are SGDLS and YYNGEE. There are 15 residues in the CDR3. V dropped 1 base and J dropped 2 bases, with 10 bases sitting between them. The CDR3 region has the DNA TGTGCCAGCAGCGTATCGGGTAGTGCCTACAATGAGCAGTTCTTC. This encodes CASSVSGSAYNEQFF.

The genes are TRBV11-2 and TRBJ2-1; 11 positions match TRBD2. J lost 5 bases, V lost 5 bases, and 5 bases had no gene match. The CDR3 has 15 residues. Germline CDR1 is SGHAT and CDR2 is FQNNGV. CDR3: CASSRGTSGNNEQFF. In DNA, the CDR3 is TGTGCCAGCAGCCGGGGGACTAGCGGTAACAATGAGCAGTTCTTC.

The genes are TRBV28 and TRBJ2-2, with 8 bases that match TRBD1. This CDR3 has 14 amino acids. Germline loops: CDR1 MDHEN, CDR2 SYDVKM. V shed 7 bases, J shed 1 base, and the junction held 2 bases outside the gene matches. The CDR3 region has the DNA TGTGCCAGCACCGGGACAGGGAACACCGGGGAGCTGTTTTTT. This gives the protein CASTGTGNTGELFF.

This chain joins TRBV6-1 and TRBJ2-5; TRBD1 aligns across 10 bases. V lost 4 bases and J lost 5; bases outside the gene matches: 13. The germline V gene has CDR1 MNHNS and CDR2 SASEGT. This CDR3 contains 17 residues. The CDR3 DNA reads TGTGCCAGCAGTGCAAGCAAGGACAGGGGGAGAGCGGAGACCCAGTACTTC. It is translated as CASSASKDRGRAETQYF.

The chain carries TRBV29-1 and TRBJ2-7, with 12 nucleotides matching TRBD1. The junction had 3 bases not matched to a gene; V was cut back by 6 bases and J by 6 bases. Germline V gene data show CDR1 as SQVTM and CDR2 as ANQGSEA. The CDR3 consists of 12 residues. The CDR3 sequence: CSVGTGGGEQYF. CDR3 in DNA: TGCAGCGTCGGGACAGGGGGCGGCGAGCAGTACTTC.

CDR3 nucleotide sequence: TGTGCCAGCAGCTTAGGGGAGTACCAAGAGACCCAGTACTTC. It is translated as CASSLGEYQETQYF. This sequence joins TRBV7-9 and TRBJ2-5; D possibly corresponds to TRBD2 (5 bases). From germline, CDR1 is SEHNR and CDR2 FQNEAQ (reference sequence). This CDR3 spans 14 amino acids. With 1 base removed from V and 0 bases from J, the gap between germline ends came to 6 bases.

This rearrangement joins TRBV15 to TRBJ1-1; tentatively, D is TRBD1 (6 bases). Germline V gene data show CDR1 as LNHNV and CDR2 as YYDKDF (reference sequence). The CDR3 runs to 15 residues. The germline V and J ends were trimmed by 2 bases and 7 bases, with 17 bases remaining between them. The CDR3: CATSRQSWDKNEAFF. CDR3 nucleotides: TGTGCCACCAGCAGACAGTCTTGGGACAAGAATGAAGCTTTCTTT.

The V gene is TRBV2, the J gene TRBJ2-2; TRBD2 might be the D (5 bases). This CDR3 spans 16 amino acids. Trimming removed 7 bases at V and 0 bases at J, with 15 bases between. The germline V gene has CDR1 SNHLY and CDR2 FYNNEI. The CDR3: CASITTRDSNTGELFF. CDR3 DNA: TGTGCCAGCATCACCACCCGGGATTCGAACACCGGGGAGCTGTTTTTT.

This rearrangement joins TRBV14 to TRBJ2-1, with D perhaps matching TRBD2 (5 bases). The CDR3 length is 15 residues. Germline lookup yields CDR1 SGHDN and CDR2 FVKESK. Trimming pared 2 bases from V and 0 bases from J, leaving 8 bases between. CDR3 nucleotide sequence: TGTGCCAGCAGCCAAATAGCGCGCTCCTACAATGAGCAGTTCTTC. Translated: CASSQIARSYNEQFF.

This chain joins TRBV6-5 and TRBJ1-5; TRBD1 agrees at 8 bases. CDR3 length: 15 amino acids. Germline values: CDR1 MNHEY, CDR2 SVGAGI. V lost 0 bases and J lost 5; bases outside the gene matches: 3. CDR3 nucleotides: TGTGCCAGCAGTTACTCGACAGGGGATCATCAGCCCCAGCATTTT. Residues: CASSYSTGDHQPQHF.

The chain joins TRBV5-1 to TRBJ2-5, with D perhaps TRBD2 (6 bases). Trimming took 4 bases from V and 2 from J, leaving 15 bases between them. The CDR3 extends over 15 amino acids. The germline V gene has CDR1 SGHRS and CDR2 YFSETQ. The CDR3 sequence: CASSPQSSAQETQYF. As DNA, the CDR3 is TGCGCCAGCAGCCCACAATCTAGCGCGCAAGAGACCCAGTACTTC.

The genes are TRBV27 and TRBJ2-7; 11 bases are shared with TRBD2. The V segment lost 6 bases and the J segment 2 bases; nucleotides outside the gene matches: 9. Looked up from germline, CDR1 is MNHEY and CDR2 is SMNVEV (reference sequence). The CDR3 runs 16 residues. The CDR3 DNA reads TGTGCCAGCAGCCCAAGACAGGGACTAGCGGCCTACGAGCAGTACTTC. Translating it yields CASSPRQGLAAYEQYF.

This clone was detected only once. The V gene is TRBV4-1, the J gene TRBJ1-5; D is ambiguous. The ends were cut back, 4 bases at V and 0 bases at J, with 7 bases in the middle. The CDR3 has 14 residues. Germline CDR1 MGHRA, CDR2 YSYEKL. CDR3 coding DNA: TGCGCCAGCAGCCCGTTGTATAGCAATCAGCCCCAGCATTTT. As protein: CASSPLYSNQPQHF.

The chain recombines TRBV11-2 with TRBJ1-1, with 9 positions matching TRBD1. Germline V gene sequence: CDR1 SGHAT, CDR2 FQNNGV. J gave up 4 bases and V 4 bases, and 4 bases lay outside the gene matches. This CDR3 has 14 amino acids. The chain's CDR3 is CASSSGTGLTEAFF. The CDR3 region has the DNA TGTGCCAGCAGCTCCGGGACAGGGCTCACTGAAGCTTTCTTT.

This chain links TRBV9 with TRBJ2-3; perhaps TRBD2 as D (6 bases). This CDR3 contains 14 residues. Trimming cost V 2 bases and J 4 bases, with 11 bases left between them. Germline CDR1 is SGDLS and CDR2 is YYNGEE. CDR3 protein: CASSVVGGPDTQYF. The CDR3 bases are TGTGCCAGCAGCGTCGTGGGAGGTCCAGATACGCAGTATTTT.

J is TRBJ2-7 and V is TRBV5-4, with TRBD1 matching 7 bases. V was clipped by 1 base and J by 2 bases; unmatched bases: 6. CDR1 and CDR2 from the germline V gene are SGHNT and YYREEE (reference sequence). CDR3 length: 15 amino acids. As DNA, the CDR3 is TGTGCCAGCAGCTTGATTGGACAGGATACCTACGAGCAGTACTTC. This translates into CASSLIGQDTYEQYF.

V gene TRBV11-2 combines with J gene TRBJ2-7; 7 nucleotides line up with TRBD1. Germline CDR1 SGHAT, CDR2 FQNNGV. Trimming at V came to 5 bases and at J to 0 bases, leaving 7 bases not matched to a gene. The CDR3 extends over 15 amino acids. The CDR3 DNA is TGTGCCAGCAGCAGGGGACAGCTCAACTCCTACGAGCAGTACTTC. This gives the protein CASSRGQLNSYEQYF.

V is TRBV29-1 and J is TRBJ1-2; D is unclear. V lost 4 bases and J lost 8, with 14 bases in between. This CDR3 contains 12 residues. CDR1 and CDR2 (germline): SQVTM, ANQGSEA. In DNA form, the CDR3 reads TGCAGCGTTGTACGGGAGTTGGAGGGCTACACCTTC. It translates to CSVVRELEGYTF.

This chain links TRBV28 with TRBJ2-7; a weak D match, TRBD2 (5 bases). Trimming shortened V by 3 bases and J by 2 bases, and 8 bases separated the two germline ends. Germline CDR1 reads MDHEN; CDR2 reads SYDVKM. This CDR3 region has 13 residues. Here the CDR3 DNA reads TGTGCCAGCAGTTTCGGAGGAACCTACGAGCAGTACTTC. Protein product: CASSFGGTYEQYF.